This T cell receptor beta chain was profiled in a study of blood T cell repertoires in COVID-19 (dated by TCRdb to the early 2020s). Context from the whole study: Samples from collaborators originated in the United States, Italy and Spain and spanned both the acute and convalescent phases of COVID-19. The prospective study material was composed of cDNA or gDNA derived from T cells, B-cell-depleted T cells, or PBMCs. Deeply sampled blood TCRbeta repertoires from subjects exposed to, actively infected with, or recovered from COVID-19 were included in the dataset. The repertoires were released in a freely available public database intended as a resource for research on the immune response to SARS-CoV-2. Samples came from the ongoing ImmuneRACE study (first 160 participants) plus 1,254 subjects from 6 global collaborators. The sample metadata nearly always contained a de-identified subject ID, COVID-19 status, age in years and sex. Where HLA class I and class II types were available, the types were taken from metadata supplied by the sample provider, not from assay-based typing.

Collaborating institutions collected whole blood in K2EDTA tubes following their own protocols. Collaborator samples were shipped for TCRbeta analysis as frozen whole blood, isolated PBMCs, or DNA extracted from either sample type. Points the paper makes about the study in general: How much clinical and demographic metadata was included differed by source and by participant, and the metadata was provided uncurated.

Concerning this clone: Its antigen is unknown. One base away there is no much larger clone; base qualities are not given.

TCRbeta CDR3 regions were amplified from genomic DNA by means of the immunoSEQ Assay, a bias-controlled multiplex PCR. From the authors' description of their analysis: Within the assay, amplification of reference gene primers was used to estimate how many nucleated cells each sample contained. To quantify the absolute abundance of each unique TCRbeta CDR3 rearrangement, sequence reads were collapsed and filtered. For each sample, productive Simpson clonality was calculated as the square root of Simpson's diversity index over productive rearrangements. Not all clones reach the TCRdb copy of this immuneACCESS table, which keeps in-frame sequences only. Checked studies attribute under half of the gap to unresolved V genes and leave the rest unexplained. V and J calls and clone size are those listed in that table; D and trimming were worked out from the DNA. This sample has tens of thousands of clones in its table, and around 90% of those were observed once. In total, the top ten clones hold 8.1% of the sample.

According to the germline V gene, CDR1 reads MGHDK and CDR2 reads SYGVNS. Including cysteine and phenylalanine, the CDR3 has 13 amino acids. Only the CDR3 DNA stays, 39 bases, in frame from base 1. Trimming costs V 5 bases and J 15 bases, and their ends lie 17 bases apart. The sequencing sample was made of peripheral blood. This TCR came from a woman aged 70 to 79 with acute or convalescent COVID-19. This sequence uses TRBV25-1 and TRBJ1-6, with the D gene not confidently named. The DNA sequence is TGTGCCAGCAGTCCGAACCTAATATATAACCTCCACTTT. Translation gives CASSPNLIYNLHF.